The present T cell receptor beta chain was sequenced within a study of T cells after posttransplantation cyclophosphamide. Notes on the study in general: Donor-recipient repertoire similarity was low at 1-2 months, rising over year one. TRB clonality was highly associated with recipient CMV seropositivity and reactivation. Tissue-infiltrating T cells from skin or gut overlapped little with blood T cells.

Using immunoSEQ multiplex PCR, the repertoire was profiled, and TCRdb retains in-frame clones only, with some absent. The sample records some 27,000 clones, 86% being singletons. Concerning this clone: Antigen unknown.

Germline V lookup: CDR1 MNHEY, CDR2 SMNVEV (reference sequence). There are 13 residues in the CDR3. The ends lost 2 bases at V and 4 bases at J; junction bases unmatched: 2. On the day of bone marrow donation, the related graft donor provided peripheral blood. This sequence joins TRBV27 and TRBJ2-7; 7 nucleotides line up with TRBD1. The TCR originated in a man in his forties or fifties. Sequenced input: PBMCs. The CDR3 protein is CASSLRGQYEQYF. DNA for the CDR3: TGTGCCAGCAGTTTAAGGGGGCAGTACGAGCAGTACTTC.